This passage covers 8 T cell receptor beta chains from one sample sequenced in a study of blood T cell repertoires in COVID-19. Sequenced by immunoSEQ multiplex PCR; TCRdb stores in-frame clones only, minus some. This repertoire shows about 380,000 clones, roughly 90% found once; its top ten account for 0.95% to 1.5%. Sequenced input: peripheral blood. These receptors came from a man aged 40-49 years with acute or convalescent COVID-19.

The J gene is TRBJ1-2, the V gene TRBV30, with 10 bases lining up with TRBD1. V lost 2 bases to trimming and J lost 7 bases; unmatched junction nucleotides: 7. The CDR3 spans 14 residues. CDR1 and CDR2 from the germline V gene are GTSNPN and SVGIG (reference sequence). The CDR3 nucleotides are TGTGCCTGGAGTTTATTGACAGGGGGCCGTGGCTACACCTTC. Translating it yields CAWSLLTGGRGYTF.

The chain combines TRBV9 with TRBJ2-5; D may be TRBD2 (6 bases). The CDR3 runs 15 residues. Trimming took 0 bases from V and 1 from J, leaving 10 bases between them. Germline V gene lookup returns CDR1 SGDLS and CDR2 YYNGEE. In DNA form, the CDR3 reads TGTGCCAGCAGCGTAGGTGGGGGGTTCCAAGAGACCCAGTACTTC. Its protein product is CASSVGGGFQETQYF.

This rearrangement joins TRBV6-4 to TRBJ2-1; 13 bases align to TRBD2. V dropped 0 bases and J dropped 8; count of bases not matched to a gene: 4. In germline, CDR1 is MRHNA, CDR2 SNTAGT. The CDR3 is 16 amino acids. CDR3 amino acids: CASSDSRTSGSHEQFF. The DNA of the CDR3 is TGTGCCAGCAGTGACTCCCGGACTAGCGGGAGCCATGAGCAGTTCTTC.

The chain recombines TRBV7-9 with TRBJ2-7; D remains ambiguous. The germline gives CDR1 SEHNR, CDR2 FQNEAQ (reference sequence). CDR3 length equals 13 residues. The germline V and J ends were trimmed by 1 base and 1 base, with 5 bases remaining between them. CDR3 sequence reads: CASSLVSSYEQYF. The CDR3 bases are TGTGCCAGCAGCTTAGTCAGTTCCTACGAGCAGTACTTC.

This clone is a singleton in its sample. V is TRBV29-1 and J is TRBJ1-2; D uncertain. The CDR3 contains 14 residues. V lost 6 bases to trimming and J lost 3 bases, with 17 bases between them. Germline values: CDR1 SQVTM, CDR2 ANQGSEA. DNA of the CDR3: TGCAGCGTGGGCGAGGCTAGCTTTGACTATGGCTACACCTTC. It codes for CSVGEASFDYGYTF.

V and J are TRBV10-3 and TRBJ2-3, with 9 bases fitting TRBD1. The CDR3 runs 14 residues. Germline CDR1 ENHRY, CDR2 SYGVKD. The junction had 5 bases not matched to a gene; V was cut back by 6 bases and J by 4 bases. CDR3 in DNA: TGTGCCATCAGCACAGGGGGCGGGTCAGATACGCAGTATTTT. Translated, it gives CAISTGGGSDTQYF.

The chain uses TRBV4-1 and TRBJ2-1, with 11 bases that match TRBD2. Trimming cost V 0 bases and J 7 bases; bases outside gene matches: 8. The CDR3 totals 17 residues. Germline CDR1 reads MGHRA; CDR2 reads YSYEKL. The CDR3 bases are TGCGCCAGCAGCCAAGATGGAACTAGCGGGGGTTGGAATGAGCAGTTCTTC. Encoded protein: CASSQDGTSGGWNEQFF.

The V and J genes are TRBV13 and TRBJ2-1, with D perhaps matching TRBD1 (7 bases). The CDR3 contains 16 residues. The germline CDR1 and CDR2 sequences are PRHDT and FYEKMQ (reference sequence). The V and J ends lost 5 bases and 3 bases respectively, with 17 bases between them. CDR3 in DNA: TGTGCCAGCAGCCAGGGGGGCCGATCGGGCTACAATGAGCAGTTCTTC. This translates into CASSQGGRSGYNEQFF.